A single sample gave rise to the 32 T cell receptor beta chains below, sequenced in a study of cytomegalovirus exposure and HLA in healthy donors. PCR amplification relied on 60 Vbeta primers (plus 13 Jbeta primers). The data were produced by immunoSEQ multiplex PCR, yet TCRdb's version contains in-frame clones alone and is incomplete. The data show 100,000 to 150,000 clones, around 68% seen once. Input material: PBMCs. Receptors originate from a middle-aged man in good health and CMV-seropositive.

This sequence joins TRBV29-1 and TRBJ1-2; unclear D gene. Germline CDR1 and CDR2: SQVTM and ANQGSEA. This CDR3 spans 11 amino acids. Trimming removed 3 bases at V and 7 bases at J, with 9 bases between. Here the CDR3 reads CSVDPGGGYTF. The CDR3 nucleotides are TGCAGCGTTGATCCGGGAGGTGGCTACACCTTC.

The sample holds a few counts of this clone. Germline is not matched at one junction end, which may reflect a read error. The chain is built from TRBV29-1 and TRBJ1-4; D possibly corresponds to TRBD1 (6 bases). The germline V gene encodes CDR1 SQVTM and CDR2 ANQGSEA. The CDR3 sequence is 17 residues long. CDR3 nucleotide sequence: TGCAGCGTTGAAGGCCCCTTATACAGGGAAGGAGCTGAAGAACTGTTTTTT. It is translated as CSVEGPLYREGAEELFF.

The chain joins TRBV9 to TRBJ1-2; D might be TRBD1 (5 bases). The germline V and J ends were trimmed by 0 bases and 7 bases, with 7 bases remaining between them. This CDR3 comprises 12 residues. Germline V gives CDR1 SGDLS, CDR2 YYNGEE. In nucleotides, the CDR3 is TGTGCCAGCAGCGTAGGGGGCAGTGGCTACACCTTC. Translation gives CASSVGGSGYTF. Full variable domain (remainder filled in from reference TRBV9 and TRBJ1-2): DSGVTQTPKHLITATGQRVTLRCSPRSGDLSVYWYQQSLDQGLQFLIQYYNGEERAKGNILERFSAQQFPDLHSELNLSSLELGDSALYFCASSVGGSGYTFGSGTRLTVV.

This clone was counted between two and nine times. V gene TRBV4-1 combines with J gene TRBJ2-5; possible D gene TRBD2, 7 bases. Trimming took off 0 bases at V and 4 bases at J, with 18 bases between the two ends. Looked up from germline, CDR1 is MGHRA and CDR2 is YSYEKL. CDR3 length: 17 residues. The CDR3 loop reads CASSQEGLGGGRETQYF. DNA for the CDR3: TGCGCCAGCAGCCAAGAGGGGCTTGGGGGGGGGCGAGAGACCCAGTACTTC.

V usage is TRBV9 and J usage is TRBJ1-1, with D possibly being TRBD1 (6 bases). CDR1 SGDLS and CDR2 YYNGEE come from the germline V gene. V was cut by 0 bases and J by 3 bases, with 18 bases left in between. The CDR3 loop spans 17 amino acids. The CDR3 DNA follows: TGTGCCAGCAGCGTAGAGGAGGGGGGGAGAGGAGACACTGAAGCTTTCTTT. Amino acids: CASSVEEGGRGDTEAFF.

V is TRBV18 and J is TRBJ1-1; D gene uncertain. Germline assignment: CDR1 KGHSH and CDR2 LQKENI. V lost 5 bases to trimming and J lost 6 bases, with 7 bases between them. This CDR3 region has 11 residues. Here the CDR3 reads CASSVRSEAFF. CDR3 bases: TGTGCCAGCTCAGTCAGGTCTGAAGCTTTCTTT.

The CDR3 nucleotides read TGTGCCAGCAGCTTCTTCCGGGACAGGGATAACTATGGCTACACCTTC. This sequence encodes CASSFFRDRDNYGYTF. J is TRBJ1-2 and V is TRBV11-2; 9 bases agree with TRBD1. J was trimmed by 1 base and V by 3 bases; bases with no gene match: 6. This CDR3 region has 16 residues. Germline assignment: CDR1 SGHAT and CDR2 FQNNGV.

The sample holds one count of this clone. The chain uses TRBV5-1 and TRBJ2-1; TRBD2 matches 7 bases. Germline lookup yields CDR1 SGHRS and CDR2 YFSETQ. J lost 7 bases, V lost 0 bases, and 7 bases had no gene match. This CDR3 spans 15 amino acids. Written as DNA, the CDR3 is TGCGCCAGCAGCTTGGAACTAGCGCAAGTTAATGAGCAGTTCTTC. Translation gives CASSLELAQVNEQFF.

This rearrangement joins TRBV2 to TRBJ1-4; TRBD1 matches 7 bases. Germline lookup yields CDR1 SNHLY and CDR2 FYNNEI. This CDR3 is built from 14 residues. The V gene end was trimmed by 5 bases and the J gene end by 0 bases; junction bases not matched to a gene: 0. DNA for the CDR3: TGTGCCAGCAGTACAGGGGCAACTAATGAAAAACTGTTTTTT. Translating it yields CASSTGATNEKLFF.

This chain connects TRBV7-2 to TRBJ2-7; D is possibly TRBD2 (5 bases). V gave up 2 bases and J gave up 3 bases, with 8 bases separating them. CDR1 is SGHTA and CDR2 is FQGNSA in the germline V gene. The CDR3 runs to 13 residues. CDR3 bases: TGTGCCAGCAGCTTAAATAGCGACTACGAGCAGTACTTC. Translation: CASSLNSDYEQYF.

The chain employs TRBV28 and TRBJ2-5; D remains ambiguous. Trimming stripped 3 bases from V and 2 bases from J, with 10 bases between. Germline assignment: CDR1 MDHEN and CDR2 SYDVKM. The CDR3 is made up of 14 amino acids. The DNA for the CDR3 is TGTGCCAGCAGTTTCCGGCAGGCTCAAGAGACCCAGTACTTC. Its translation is CASSFRQAQETQYF.

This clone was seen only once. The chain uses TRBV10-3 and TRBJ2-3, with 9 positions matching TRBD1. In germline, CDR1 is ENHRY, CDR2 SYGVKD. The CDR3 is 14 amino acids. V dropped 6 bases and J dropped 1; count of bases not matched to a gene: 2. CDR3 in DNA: TGTGCCATCAGGGGGACAGGGCGCACAGATACGCAGTATTTT. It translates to CAIRGTGRTDTQYF.

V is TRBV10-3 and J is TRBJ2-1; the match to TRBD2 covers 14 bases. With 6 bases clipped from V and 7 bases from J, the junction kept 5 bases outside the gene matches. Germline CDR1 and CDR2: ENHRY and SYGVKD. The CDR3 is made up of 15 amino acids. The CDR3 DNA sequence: TGTGCCATCAGCCCCGGGACTAGCGGGAGAAATGAGCAGTTCTTC. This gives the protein CAISPGTSGRNEQFF.

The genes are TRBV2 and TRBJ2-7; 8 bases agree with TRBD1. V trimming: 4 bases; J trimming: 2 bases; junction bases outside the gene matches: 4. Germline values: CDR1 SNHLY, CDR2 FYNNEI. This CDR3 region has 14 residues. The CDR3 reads CASSGGQGPYEQYF. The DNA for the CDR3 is TGTGCCAGCAGTGGTGGACAGGGCCCCTACGAGCAGTACTTC.

The CDR3 bases are TGTGCCAGCAGTTTTAGATCCCGGGGCGGGAGGGCTCTGTTCCAAGAGACCCAGTACTTC. The encoded protein is CASSFRSRGGRALFQETQYF. This chain links TRBV27 with TRBJ2-5; 9 nucleotides match TRBD2. CDR3 length: 20 residues. CDR1 is MNHEY, CDR2 SMNVEV, per germline (reference sequence). The ends lost 3 bases at V and 1 base at J; junction bases unmatched: 18.

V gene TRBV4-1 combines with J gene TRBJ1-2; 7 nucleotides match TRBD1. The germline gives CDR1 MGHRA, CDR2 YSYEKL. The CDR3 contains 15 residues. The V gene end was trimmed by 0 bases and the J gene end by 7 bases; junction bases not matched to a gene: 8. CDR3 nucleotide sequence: TGCGCCAGCAGCCAAGATCGGTCAGGGGGAAGTGGCTACACCTTC. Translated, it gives CASSQDRSGGSGYTF.

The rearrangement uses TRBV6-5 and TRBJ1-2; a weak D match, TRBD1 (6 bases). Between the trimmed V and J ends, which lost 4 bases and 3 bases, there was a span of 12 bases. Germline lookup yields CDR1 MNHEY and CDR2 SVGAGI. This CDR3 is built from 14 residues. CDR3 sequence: CASSSGDTYYGYTF. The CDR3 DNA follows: TGTGCCAGCAGTTCTGGGGACACATACTATGGCTACACCTTC.

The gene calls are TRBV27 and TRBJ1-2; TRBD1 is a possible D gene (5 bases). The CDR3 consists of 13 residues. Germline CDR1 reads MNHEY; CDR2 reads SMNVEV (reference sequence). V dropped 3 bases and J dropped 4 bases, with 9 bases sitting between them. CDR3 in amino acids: CASSFSGGYGYTF. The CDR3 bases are TGTGCCAGCAGTTTTTCGGGGGGCTATGGCTACACCTTC.

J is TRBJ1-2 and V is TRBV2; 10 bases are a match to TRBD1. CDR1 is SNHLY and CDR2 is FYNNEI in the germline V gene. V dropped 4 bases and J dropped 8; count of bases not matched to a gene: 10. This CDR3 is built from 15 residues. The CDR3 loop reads CASSGTTGGAGGYTF. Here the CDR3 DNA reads TGTGCCAGCAGTGGGACGACAGGGGGCGCGGGAGGCTACACCTTC.

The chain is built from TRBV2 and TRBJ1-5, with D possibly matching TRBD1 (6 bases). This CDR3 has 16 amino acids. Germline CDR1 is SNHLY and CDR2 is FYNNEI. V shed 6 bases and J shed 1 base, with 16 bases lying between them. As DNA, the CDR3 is TGTGCCAGCAGGGGATTACAGGGTGTAAGCAATCAGCCCCAGCATTTT. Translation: CASRGLQGVSNQPQHF.

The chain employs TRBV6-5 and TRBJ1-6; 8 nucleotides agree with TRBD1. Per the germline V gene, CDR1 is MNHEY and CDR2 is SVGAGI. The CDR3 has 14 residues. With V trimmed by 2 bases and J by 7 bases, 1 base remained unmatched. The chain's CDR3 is CASSYGQGNSPLHF. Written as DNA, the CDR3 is TGTGCCAGCAGTTACGGACAGGGAAATTCACCCCTCCACTTT.

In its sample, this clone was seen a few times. CDR3 DNA sequence: TGTGCCAGCAGCCCGGGACTCGACACCGGGGAGCTGTTTTTT. Its protein is CASSPGLDTGELFF. This sequence joins TRBV7-9 and TRBJ2-2, with D possibly being TRBD2 (6 bases). This CDR3 region has 14 residues. The germline V gene has CDR1 SEHNR and CDR2 FQNEAQ (reference sequence). V shed 5 bases and J shed 3 bases, with 10 bases lying between them.

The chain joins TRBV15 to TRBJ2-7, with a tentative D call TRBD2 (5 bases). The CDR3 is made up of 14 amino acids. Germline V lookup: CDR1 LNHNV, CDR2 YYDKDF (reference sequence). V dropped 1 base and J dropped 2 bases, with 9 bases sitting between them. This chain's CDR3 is CATSRAGIAYEQYF. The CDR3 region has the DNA TGTGCCACCAGCAGAGCGGGGATCGCCTACGAGCAGTACTTC.

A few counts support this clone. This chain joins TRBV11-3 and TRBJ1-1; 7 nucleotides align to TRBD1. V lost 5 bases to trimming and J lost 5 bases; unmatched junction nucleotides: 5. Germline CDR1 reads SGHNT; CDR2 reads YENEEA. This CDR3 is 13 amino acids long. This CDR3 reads CASSRGTVTEAFF. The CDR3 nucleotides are TGTGCCAGCAGCCGCGGGACAGTGACTGAAGCTTTCTTT.

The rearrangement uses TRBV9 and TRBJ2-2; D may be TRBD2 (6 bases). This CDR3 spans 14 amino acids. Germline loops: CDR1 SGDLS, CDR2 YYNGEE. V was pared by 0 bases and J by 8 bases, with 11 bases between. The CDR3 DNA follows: TGTGCCAGCAGCGTAGGGGTCAGCGGGGGGGAGCTGTTTTTT. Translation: CASSVGVSGGELFF.

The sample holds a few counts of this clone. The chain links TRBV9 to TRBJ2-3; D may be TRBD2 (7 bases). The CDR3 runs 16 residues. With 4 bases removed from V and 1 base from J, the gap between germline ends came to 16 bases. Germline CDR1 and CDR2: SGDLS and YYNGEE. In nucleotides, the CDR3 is TGTGCCAGCAGCCCGGAGGGGGGGCTTCGCACAGATACGCAGTATTTT. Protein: CASSPEGGLRTDTQYF.

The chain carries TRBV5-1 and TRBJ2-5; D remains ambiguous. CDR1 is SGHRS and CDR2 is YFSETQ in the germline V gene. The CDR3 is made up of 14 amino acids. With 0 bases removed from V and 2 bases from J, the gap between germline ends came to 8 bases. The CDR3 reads CASSLAGLQETQYF. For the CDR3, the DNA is TGCGCCAGCAGCTTGGCAGGTTTACAAGAGACCCAGTACTTC.

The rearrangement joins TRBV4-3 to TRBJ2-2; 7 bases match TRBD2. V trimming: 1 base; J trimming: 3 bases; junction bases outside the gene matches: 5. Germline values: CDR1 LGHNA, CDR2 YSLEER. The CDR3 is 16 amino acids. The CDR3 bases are TGCGCCAGCAGCCAAGCGCATGGGAGGGACACCGGGGAGCTGTTTTTT. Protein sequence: CASSQAHGRDTGELFF.

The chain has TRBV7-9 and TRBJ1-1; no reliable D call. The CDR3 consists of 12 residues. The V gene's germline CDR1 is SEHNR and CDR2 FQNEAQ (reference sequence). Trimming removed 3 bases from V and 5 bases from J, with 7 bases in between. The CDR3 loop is CASSLPATEAFF. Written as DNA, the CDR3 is TGTGCCAGCAGCTTGCCAGCGACTGAAGCTTTCTTT. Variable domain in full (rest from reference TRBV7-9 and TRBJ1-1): DTGVSQNPRHKITKRGQNVTFRCDPISEHNRLYWYRQTLGQGPEFLTYFQNEAQLEKSRLLSDRFSAERPKGSFSTLEIQRTEQGDSAMYLCASSLPATEAFFGQGTRLTVV.

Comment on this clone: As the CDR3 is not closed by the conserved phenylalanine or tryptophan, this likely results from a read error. The CDR3 loop is CAWNDMGVYEQYL. The CDR3 DNA sequence: TGTGCCTGGAACGACATGGGAGTTTACGAGCAGTACCTC. The chain has TRBV30 and TRBJ2-7; TRBD2 is a possible D gene (5 bases). Germline CDR1 and CDR2: GTSNPN and SVGIG (reference sequence). The V and J ends lost 4 bases and 4 bases respectively, with 14 bases between them. CDR3 length: 13 residues.

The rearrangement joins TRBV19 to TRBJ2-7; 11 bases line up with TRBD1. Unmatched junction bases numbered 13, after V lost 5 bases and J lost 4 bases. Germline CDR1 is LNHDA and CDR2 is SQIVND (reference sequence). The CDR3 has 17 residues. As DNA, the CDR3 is TGTGCCAGTAGTCCCAGCCGCCGGGACAGGGGGACTTACGAGCAGTACTTC. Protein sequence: CASSPSRRDRGTYEQYF.

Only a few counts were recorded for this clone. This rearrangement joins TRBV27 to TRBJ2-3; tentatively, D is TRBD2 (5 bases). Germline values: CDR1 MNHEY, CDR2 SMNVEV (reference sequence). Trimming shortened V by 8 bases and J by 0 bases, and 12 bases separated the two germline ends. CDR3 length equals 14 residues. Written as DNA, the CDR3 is TGTGCCAGCTCACCGGGAAGGAGCACAGATACGCAGTATTTT. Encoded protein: CASSPGRSTDTQYF.